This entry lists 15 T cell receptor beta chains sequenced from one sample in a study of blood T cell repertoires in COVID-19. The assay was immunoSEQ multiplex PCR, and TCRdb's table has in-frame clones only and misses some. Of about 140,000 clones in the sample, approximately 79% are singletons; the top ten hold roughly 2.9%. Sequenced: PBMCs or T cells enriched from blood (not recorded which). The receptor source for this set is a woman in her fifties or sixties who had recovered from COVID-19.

The CDR3 is CASSLAAQGSNQPQHF. The CDR3 nucleotides read TGTGCCAGCAGCTTAGCTGCGCAGGGGAGCAATCAGCCCCAGCATTTT. The chain joins TRBV7-8 to TRBJ1-5, with D perhaps matching TRBD1 (6 bases). Germline V CDR1 and CDR2: SGHVS, FQNEAQ. V was trimmed by 0 bases and J by 1 base, leaving 10 bases between them. CDR3 size: 16 residues.

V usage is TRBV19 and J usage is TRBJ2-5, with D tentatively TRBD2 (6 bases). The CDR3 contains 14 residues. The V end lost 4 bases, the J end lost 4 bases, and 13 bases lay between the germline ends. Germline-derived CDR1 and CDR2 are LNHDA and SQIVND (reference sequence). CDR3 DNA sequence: TGTGCCAGTAGTAAGGACGGGGGAGGAGAGACCCAGTACTTC. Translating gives CASSKDGGGETQYF.

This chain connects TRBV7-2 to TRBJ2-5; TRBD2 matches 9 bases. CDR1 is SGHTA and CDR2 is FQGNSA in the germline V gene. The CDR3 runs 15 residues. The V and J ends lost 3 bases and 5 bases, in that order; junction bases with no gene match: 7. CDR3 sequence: CASSFNPSGKETQYF. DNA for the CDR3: TGTGCCAGCAGCTTTAATCCTAGCGGGAAGGAGACCCAGTACTTC.

The chain's CDR3 is CASSVGTLAYEQYF. Here the CDR3 DNA reads TGTGCCAGCAGTGTGGGGACACTAGCCTACGAGCAGTACTTC. The chain employs TRBV2 and TRBJ2-7; TRBD1 is a possible D gene (6 bases). The germline gives CDR1 SNHLY, CDR2 FYNNEI. The length of the CDR3 is 14 residues. The V end was cut by 4 bases, the J end by 2 bases, with 12 bases between.

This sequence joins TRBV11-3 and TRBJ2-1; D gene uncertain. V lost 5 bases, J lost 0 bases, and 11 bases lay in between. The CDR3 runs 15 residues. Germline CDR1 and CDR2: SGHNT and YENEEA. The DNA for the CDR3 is TGTGCCAGCAGCCCCACCCCGAGCTCCTACAATGAGCAGTTCTTC. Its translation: CASSPTPSSYNEQFF.

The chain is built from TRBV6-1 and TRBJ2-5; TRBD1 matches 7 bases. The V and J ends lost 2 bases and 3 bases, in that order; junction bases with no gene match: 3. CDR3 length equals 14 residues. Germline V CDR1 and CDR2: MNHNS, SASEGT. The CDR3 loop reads CASSENDREETQYF. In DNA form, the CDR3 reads TGTGCCAGCAGTGAAAACGACAGGGAAGAGACCCAGTACTTC.

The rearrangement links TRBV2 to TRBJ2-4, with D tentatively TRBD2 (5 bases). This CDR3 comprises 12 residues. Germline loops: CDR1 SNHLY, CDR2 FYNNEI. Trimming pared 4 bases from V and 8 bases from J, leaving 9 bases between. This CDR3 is CASSGPEDIQYF. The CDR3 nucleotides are TGTGCCAGCAGTGGACCGGAGGACATTCAGTACTTC.

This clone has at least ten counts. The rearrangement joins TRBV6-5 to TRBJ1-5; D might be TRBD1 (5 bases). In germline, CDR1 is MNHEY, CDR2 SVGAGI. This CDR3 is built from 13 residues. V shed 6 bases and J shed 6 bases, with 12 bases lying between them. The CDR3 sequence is CASRGVASQPQHF. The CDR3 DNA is TGTGCCAGCAGAGGGGTGGCCAGTCAGCCCCAGCATTTT.

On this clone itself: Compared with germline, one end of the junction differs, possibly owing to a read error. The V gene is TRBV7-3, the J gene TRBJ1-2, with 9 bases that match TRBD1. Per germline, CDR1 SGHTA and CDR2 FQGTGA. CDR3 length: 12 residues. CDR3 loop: CASSEGQGSPFF. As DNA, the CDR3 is TGTGCCAGCAGCGAGGGACAGGGATCTCCTTTCTTC.

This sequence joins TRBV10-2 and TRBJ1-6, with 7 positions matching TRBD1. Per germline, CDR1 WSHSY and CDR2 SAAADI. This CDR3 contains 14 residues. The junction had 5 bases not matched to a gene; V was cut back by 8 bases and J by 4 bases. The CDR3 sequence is CASAGTDYNSPLHF. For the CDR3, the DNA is TGCGCCAGCGCGGGGACAGATTATAATTCACCCCTCCACTTT.

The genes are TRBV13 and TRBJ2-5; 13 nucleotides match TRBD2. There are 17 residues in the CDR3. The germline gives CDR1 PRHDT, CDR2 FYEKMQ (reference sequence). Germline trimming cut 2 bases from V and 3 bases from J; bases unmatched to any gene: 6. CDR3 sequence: CASSLWTSGGAKETQYF. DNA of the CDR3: TGTGCCAGCAGCTTATGGACTAGCGGGGGAGCCAAAGAGACCCAGTACTTC.

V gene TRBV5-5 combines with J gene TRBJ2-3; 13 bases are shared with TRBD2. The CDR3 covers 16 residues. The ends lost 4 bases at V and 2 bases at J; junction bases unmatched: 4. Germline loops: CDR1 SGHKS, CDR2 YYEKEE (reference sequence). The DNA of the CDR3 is TGTGCCAGCAGCAGACTAGCGGGGGGCCCCACAGATACGCAGTATTTT. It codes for CASSRLAGGPTDTQYF. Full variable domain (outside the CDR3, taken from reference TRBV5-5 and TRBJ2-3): DAGVTQSPTHLIKTRGQQVTLRCSPISGHKSVSWYQQVLGQGPQFIFQYYEKEERGRGNFPDRFSARQFPNYSSELNVNALLLGDSALYLCASSRLAGGPTDTQYFGPGTRLTVL.

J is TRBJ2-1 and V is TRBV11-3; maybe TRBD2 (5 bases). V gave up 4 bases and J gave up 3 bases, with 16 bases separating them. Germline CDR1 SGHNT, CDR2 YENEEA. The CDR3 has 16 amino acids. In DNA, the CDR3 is TGTGCCAGCAGCTCGGGGAAACGGTCCGACTACAATGAGCAGTTCTTC. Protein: CASSSGKRSDYNEQFF. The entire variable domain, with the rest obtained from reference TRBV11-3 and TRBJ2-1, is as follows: EAGVVQSPRYKIIEKKQPVAFWCNPISGHNTLYWYLQNLGQGPELLIRYENEEAVDDSQLPKDRFSAERLKGVDSTLKIQPAELGDSAVYLCASSSGKRSDYNEQFFGPGTRLTVL.

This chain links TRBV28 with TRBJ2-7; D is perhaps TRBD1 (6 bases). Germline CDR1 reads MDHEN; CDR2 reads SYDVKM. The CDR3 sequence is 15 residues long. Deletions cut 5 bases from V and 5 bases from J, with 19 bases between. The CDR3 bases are TGTGCCAGCAGTGTATTACAGGGTCTCGTCAACGAGCAGTACTTC. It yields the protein CASSVLQGLVNEQYF.

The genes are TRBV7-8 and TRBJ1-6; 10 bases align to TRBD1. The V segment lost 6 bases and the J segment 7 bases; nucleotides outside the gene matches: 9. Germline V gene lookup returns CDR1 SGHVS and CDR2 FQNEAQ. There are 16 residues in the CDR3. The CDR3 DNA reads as TGTGCCAGCAGTCTCGGGGGACAGGGGACCAATTCACCCCTCCACTTT. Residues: CASSLGGQGTNSPLHF.